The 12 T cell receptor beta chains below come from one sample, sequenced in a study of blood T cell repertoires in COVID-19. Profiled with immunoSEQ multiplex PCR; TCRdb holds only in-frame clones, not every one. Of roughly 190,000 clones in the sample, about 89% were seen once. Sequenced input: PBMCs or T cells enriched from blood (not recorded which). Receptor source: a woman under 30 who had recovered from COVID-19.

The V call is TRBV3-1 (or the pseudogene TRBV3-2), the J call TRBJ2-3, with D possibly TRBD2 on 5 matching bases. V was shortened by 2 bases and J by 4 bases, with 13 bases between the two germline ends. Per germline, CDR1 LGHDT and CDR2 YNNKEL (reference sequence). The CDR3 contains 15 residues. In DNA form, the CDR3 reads TGTGCCAGCAGCCAATTCCACGAGAGGGCAGATACGCAGTATTTT. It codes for CASSQFHERADTQYF.

CDR3 bases: TGTGCCAGCAGTATCCGGTCCGCAACTAATGAAAAACTGTTTTTT. Encoded protein: CASSIRSATNEKLFF. The chain carries TRBV6-5 and TRBJ1-4; no clear D gene. With 5 bases removed from V and 0 bases from J, the gap between germline ends came to 10 bases. The CDR3 consists of 15 residues. Per germline, CDR1 MNHEY and CDR2 SVGAGI.

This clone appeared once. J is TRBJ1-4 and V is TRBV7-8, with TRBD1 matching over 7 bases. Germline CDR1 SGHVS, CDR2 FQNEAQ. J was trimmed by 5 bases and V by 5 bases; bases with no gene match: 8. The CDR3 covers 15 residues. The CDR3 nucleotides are TGTGCCAGCAGCGTAGGAGGGGGCTTGAATGAAAAACTGTTTTTT. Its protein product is CASSVGGGLNEKLFF.

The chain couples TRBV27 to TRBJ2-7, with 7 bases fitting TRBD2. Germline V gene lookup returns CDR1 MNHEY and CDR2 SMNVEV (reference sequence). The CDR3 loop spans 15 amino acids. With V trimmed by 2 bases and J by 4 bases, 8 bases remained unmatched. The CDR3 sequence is CASSLVRTRGYEQYF. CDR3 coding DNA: TGTGCCAGCAGTTTAGTGAGGACTAGGGGATACGAGCAGTACTTC.

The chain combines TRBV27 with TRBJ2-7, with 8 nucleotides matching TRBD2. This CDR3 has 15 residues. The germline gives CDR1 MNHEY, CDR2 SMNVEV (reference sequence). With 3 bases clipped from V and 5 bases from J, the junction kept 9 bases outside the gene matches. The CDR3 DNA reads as TGTGCCAGCAGTTTCCGCGGGGGGAGGAGGCACGAGCAGTACTTC. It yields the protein CASSFRGGRRHEQYF.

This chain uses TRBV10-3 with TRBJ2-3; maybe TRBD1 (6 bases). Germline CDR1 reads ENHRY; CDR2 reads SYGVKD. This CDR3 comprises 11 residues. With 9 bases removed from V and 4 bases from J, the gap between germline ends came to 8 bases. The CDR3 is CAIQGADTQYF. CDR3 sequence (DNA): TGTGCCATACAGGGAGCAGATACGCAGTATTTT.

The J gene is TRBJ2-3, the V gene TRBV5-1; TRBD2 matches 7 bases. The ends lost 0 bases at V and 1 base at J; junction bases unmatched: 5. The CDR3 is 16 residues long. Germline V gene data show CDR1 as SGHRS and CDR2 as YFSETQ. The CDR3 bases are TGCGCCAGCAGCTTGGCCGCTAGCGGAGGCACAGATACGCAGTATTTT. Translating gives CASSLAASGGTDTQYF.

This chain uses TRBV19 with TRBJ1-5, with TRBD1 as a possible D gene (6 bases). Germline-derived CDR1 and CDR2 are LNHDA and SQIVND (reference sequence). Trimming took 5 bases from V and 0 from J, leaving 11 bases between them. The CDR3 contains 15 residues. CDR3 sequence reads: CASSWGTFSNQPQHF. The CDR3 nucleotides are TGTGCCAGTAGTTGGGGGACATTTAGCAATCAGCCCCAGCATTTT.

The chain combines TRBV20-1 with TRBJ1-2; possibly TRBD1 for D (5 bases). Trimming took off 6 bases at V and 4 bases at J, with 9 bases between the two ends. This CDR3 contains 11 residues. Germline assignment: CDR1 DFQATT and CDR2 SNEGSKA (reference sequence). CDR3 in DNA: TGCAGTGCCGGACACTTCTATGGCTACACCTTC. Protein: CSAGHFYGYTF.

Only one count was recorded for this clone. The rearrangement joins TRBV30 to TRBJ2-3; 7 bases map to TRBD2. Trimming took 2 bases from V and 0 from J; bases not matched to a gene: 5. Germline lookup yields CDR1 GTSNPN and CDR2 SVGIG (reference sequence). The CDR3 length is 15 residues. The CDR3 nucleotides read TGTGCCTGGAGTTCTCTAGCGGATAGCACAGATACGCAGTATTTT. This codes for CAWSSLADSTDTQYF.

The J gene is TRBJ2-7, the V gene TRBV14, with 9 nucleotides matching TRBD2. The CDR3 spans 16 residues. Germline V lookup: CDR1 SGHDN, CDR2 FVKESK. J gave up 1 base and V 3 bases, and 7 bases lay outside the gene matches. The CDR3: CASSQYGSGGSYEQYF. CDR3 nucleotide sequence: TGTGCCAGCAGCCAGTACGGTAGCGGGGGTTCCTACGAGCAGTACTTC. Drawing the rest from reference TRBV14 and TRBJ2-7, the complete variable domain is EAGVTQFPSHSVIEKGQTVTLRCDPISGHDNLYWYRRVMGKEIKFLLHFVKESKQDESGMPNNRFLAERTGGTYSTLKVQPAELEDSGVYFCASSQYGSGGSYEQYFGPGTRLTVT.

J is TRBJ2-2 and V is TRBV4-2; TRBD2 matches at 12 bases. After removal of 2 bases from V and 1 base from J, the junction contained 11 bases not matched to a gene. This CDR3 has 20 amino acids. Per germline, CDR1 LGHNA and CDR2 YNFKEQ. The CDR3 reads CASSQPRASGRGWNTGELFF. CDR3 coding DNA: TGTGCCAGCAGCCAACCGCGGGCTAGCGGGAGGGGTTGGAACACCGGGGAGCTGTTTTTT.